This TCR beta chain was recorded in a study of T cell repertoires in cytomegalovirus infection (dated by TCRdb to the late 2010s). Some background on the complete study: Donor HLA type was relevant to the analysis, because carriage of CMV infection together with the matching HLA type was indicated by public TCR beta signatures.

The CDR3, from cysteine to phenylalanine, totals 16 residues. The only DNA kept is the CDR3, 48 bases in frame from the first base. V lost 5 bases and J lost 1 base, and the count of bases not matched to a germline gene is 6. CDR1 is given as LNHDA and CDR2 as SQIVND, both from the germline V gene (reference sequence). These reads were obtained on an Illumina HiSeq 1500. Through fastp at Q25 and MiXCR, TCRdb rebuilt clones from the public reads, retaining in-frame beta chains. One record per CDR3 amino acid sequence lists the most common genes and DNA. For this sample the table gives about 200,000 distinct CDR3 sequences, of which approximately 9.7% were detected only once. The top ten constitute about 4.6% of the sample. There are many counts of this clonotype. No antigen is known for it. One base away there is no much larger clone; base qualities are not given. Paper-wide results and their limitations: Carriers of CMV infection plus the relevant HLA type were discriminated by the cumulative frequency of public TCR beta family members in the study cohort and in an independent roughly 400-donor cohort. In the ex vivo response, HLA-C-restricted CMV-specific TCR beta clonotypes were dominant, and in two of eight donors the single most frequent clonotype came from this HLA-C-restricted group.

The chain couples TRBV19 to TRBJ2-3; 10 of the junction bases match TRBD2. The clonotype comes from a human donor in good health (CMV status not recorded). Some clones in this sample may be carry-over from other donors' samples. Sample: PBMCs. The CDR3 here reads CASSQGTSVRTDTQYF. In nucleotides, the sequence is TGTGCCAGTAGTCAAGGGACTAGCGTACGCACAGATACGCAGTATTTT.